One T cell receptor beta chain is described in this entry. What it recognizes is unknown. CDR1 and CDR2 (germline): SGHAT, FQNNGV. Trimming removed 5 bases at V and 1 base at J, with 4 bases between. This CDR3 spans 12 amino acids. Assay used: immunoSEQ multiplex PCR; TCRdb lists only in-frame clones, some missing. The repertoire holds about 78,000 clones, with around 86% as singletons. In chemo-refractory metastatic non-small-cell lung cancer, patients got ipilimumab CTLA-4 blockade together with focal radiation. The source of the sample is a study of radiotherapy plus CTLA-4 blockade in lung cancer. Overall study findings and caveats: Researchers report tumor-derived TCR clones expanding in blood after radiotherapy plus ipilimumab.

The sample in question was peripheral blood, obtained from a patient treated with radiotherapy plus ipilimumab. The chain has TRBV11-2 and TRBJ2-3; D not resolved. This sequence originates from a human donor with non-small cell lung cancer who had stable disease on radiotherapy plus ipilimumab. DNA for the CDR3: TGTGCCAGCAGCCCCGGCACAGATACGCAGTATTTT. Its protein is CASSPGTDTQYF.